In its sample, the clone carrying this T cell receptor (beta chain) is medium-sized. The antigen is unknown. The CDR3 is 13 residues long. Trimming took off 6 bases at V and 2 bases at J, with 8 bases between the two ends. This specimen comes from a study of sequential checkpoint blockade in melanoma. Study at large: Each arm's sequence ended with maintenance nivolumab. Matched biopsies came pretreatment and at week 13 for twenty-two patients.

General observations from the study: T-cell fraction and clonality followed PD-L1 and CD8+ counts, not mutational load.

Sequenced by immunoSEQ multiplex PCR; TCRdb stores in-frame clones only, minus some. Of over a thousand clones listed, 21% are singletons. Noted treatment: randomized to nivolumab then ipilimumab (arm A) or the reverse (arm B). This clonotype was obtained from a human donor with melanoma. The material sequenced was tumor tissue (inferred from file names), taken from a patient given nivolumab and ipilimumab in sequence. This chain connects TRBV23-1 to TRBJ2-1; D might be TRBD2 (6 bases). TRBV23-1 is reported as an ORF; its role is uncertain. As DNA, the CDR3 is TGCGCCAGCAGGGGAGGAACCTACAATGAGCAGTTCTTC. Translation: CASRGGTYNEQFF.